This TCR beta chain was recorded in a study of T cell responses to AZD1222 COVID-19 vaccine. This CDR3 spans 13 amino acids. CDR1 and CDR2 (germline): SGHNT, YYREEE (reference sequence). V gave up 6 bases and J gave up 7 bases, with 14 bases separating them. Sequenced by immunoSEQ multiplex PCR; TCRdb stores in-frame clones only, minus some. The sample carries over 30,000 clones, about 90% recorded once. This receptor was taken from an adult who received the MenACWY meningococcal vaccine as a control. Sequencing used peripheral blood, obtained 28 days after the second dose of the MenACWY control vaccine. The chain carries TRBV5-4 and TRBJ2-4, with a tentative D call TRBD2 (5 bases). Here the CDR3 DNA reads TGTGCCAGCACCCTACCGCCGGGGAACATTCAGTACTTC. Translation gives CASTLPPGNIQYF.